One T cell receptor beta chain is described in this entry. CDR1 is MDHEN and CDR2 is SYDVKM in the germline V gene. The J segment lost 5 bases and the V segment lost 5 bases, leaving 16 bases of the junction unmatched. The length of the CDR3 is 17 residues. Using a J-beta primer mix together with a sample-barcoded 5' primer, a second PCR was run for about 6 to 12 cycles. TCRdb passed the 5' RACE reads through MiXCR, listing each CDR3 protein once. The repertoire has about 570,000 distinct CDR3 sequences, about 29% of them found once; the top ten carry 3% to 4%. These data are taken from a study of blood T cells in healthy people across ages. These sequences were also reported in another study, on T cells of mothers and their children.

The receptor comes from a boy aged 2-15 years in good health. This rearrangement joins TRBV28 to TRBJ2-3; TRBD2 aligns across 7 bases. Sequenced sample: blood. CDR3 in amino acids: CASSPGRLAREIDTQYF. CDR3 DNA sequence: TGTGCCAGCAGTCCCGGGAGGCTAGCTAGGGAAATAGATACGCAGTATTTT.